The 2 T cell receptor beta chains listed next were all sequenced from one sample in a study of T cell responses to AZD1222 COVID-19 vaccine. Sequencing used immunoSEQ multiplex PCR; TCRdb keeps in-frame clones, though not all of them. Of about 67,000 clones in the sample, about 83% were seen once. The sample here was peripheral blood, taken 28 days after the second AZD1222 dose. These receptors originate from an adult who received the AZD1222 COVID-19 vaccine.

The V call is TRBV24-1, the J call TRBJ2-3; 10 bases are shared with TRBD1. In germline, CDR1 is KGHDR, CDR2 SFDVKD. The CDR3 has 16 residues. Losses at the gene ends were 1 base for V and 2 bases for J; bases not matched to a gene: 2. CDR3 in amino acids: CATSDFGTGATDTQYF. The CDR3 DNA sequence: TGTGCCACCAGTGATTTCGGGACAGGGGCCACAGATACGCAGTATTTT.

V usage is TRBV4-2 and J usage is TRBJ1-5; no definite D call. Germline CDR1 reads LGHNA; CDR2 reads YNFKEQ. The V end was cut by 0 bases, the J end by 1 base, with 13 bases between. The CDR3 spans 17 residues. As DNA, the CDR3 is TGTGCCAGCAGCCAAGATAGCCCGTCTTGGAGCAATCAGCCCCAGCATTTT. This translates into CASSQDSPSWSNQPQHF.